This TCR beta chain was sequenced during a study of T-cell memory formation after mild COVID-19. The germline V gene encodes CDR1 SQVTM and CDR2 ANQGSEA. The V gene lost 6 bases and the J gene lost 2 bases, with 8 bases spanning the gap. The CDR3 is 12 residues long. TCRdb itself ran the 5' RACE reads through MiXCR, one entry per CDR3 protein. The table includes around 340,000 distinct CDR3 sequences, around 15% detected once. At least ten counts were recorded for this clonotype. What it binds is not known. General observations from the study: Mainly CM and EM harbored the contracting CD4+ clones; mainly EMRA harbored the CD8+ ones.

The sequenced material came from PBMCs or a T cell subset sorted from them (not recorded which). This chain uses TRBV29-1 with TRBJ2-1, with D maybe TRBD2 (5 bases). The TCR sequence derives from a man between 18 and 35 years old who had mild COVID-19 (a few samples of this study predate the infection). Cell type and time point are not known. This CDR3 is CSVAGTYNEQFF. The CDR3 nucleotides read TGCAGCGTAGCCGGGACCTACAATGAGCAGTTCTTC.